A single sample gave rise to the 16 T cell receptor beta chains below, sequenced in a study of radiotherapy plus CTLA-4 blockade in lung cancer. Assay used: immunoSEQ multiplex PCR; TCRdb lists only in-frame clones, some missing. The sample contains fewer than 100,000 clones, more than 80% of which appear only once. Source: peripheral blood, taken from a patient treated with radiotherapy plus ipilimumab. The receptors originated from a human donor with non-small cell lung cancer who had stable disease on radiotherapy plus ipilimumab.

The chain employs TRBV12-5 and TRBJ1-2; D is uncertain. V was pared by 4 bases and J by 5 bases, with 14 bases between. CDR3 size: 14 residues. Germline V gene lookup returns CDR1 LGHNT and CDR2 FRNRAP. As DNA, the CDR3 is TGTGCTAGTGGTTCCAGCTTCTTACTATATGGCTACACCTTC. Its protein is CASGSSFLLYGYTF.

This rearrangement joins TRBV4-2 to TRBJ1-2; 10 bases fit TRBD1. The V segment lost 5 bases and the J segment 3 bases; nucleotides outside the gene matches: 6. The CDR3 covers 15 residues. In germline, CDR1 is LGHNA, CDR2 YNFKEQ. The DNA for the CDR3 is TGTGCCAGCAGCTTCCGGGACAGGGGCTACTATGGCTACACCTTC. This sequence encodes CASSFRDRGYYGYTF.

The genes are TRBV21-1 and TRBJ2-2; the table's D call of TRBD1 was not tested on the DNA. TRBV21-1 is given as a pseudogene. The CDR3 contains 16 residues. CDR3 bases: TGTGCCAGCTGTTGGCTGAACAGGGGTCGAACCGGGGAGCTGTTTTTT. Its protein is CASCWLNRGRTGELFF.

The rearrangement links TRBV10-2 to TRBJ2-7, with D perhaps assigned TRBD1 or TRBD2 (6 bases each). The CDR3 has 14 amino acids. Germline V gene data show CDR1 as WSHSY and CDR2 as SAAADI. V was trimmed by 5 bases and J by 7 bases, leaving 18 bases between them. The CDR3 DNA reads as TGCGCCAGCAGTATCAGGGGCTGGGGAGGAGAGCAGTACTTC. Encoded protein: CASSIRGWGGEQYF.

The CDR3 here is CASSLVAGAGNTIYF. CDR3 bases: TGCGCCAGCAGCTTGGTCGCAGGGGCCGGAAACACCATATATTTT. The chain joins TRBV5-1 to TRBJ1-3; D might be TRBD1 (6 bases). CDR1 and CDR2 from the germline V gene are SGHRS and YFSETQ. The CDR3 has 15 amino acids. The V end was cut by 0 bases, the J end by 4 bases, with 11 bases between.

CDR3 nucleotide sequence: TGTGCCAGCAGATACGAGGGTTCAGATACGCAGTATTTT. Protein sequence: CASRYEGSDTQYF. This chain links TRBV6-5 with TRBJ2-3; tentative D call: TRBD2 (5 bases). V shed 6 bases and J shed 4 bases, with 11 bases lying between them. The germline V gene has CDR1 MNHEY and CDR2 SVGAGI. This CDR3 spans 13 amino acids.

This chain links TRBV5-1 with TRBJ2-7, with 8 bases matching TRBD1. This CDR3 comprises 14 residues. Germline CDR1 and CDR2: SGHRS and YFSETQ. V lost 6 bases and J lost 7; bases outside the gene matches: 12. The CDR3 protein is CASKTQDREGEQYF. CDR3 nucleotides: TGCGCCAGCAAAACCCAGGACAGGGAAGGGGAGCAGTACTTC.

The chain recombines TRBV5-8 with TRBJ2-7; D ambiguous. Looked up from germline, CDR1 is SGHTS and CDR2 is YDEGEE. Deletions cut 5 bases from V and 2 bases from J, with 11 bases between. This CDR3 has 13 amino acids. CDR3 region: CASSHAITYEQYF. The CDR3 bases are TGTGCCAGCAGTCATGCAATCACCTACGAGCAGTACTTC.

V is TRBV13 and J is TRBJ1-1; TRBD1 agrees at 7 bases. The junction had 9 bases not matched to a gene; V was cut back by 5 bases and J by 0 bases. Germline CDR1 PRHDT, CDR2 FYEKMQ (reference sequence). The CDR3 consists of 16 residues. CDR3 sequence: CASSPTAGGVNTEAFF. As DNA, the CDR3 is TGTGCCAGCAGCCCAACTGCAGGGGGGGTGAACACTGAAGCTTTCTTT.

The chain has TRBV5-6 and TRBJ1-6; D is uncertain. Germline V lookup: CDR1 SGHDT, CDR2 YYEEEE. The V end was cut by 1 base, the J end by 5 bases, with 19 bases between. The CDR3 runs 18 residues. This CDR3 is CASSLLNDMGPDNSPLHF. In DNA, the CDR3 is TGTGCCAGCAGCTTGCTGAATGATATGGGCCCAGATAATTCACCCCTCCACTTT.

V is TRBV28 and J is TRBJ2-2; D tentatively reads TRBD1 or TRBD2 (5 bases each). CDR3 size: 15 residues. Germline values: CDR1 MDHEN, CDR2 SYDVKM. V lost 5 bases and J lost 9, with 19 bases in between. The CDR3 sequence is CASSRTEEGTRELFF. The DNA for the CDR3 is TGTGCCAGCAGTCGCACCGAAGAAGGGACCAGGGAGCTGTTTTTT.

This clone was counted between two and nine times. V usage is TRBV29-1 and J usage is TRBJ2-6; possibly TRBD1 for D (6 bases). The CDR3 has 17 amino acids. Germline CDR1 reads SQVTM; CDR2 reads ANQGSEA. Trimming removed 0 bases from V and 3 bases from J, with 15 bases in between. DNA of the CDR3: TGCAGCGTTGAAGAGTTGAGGGGGATCTTTGGGGCCAACGTCCTGACTTTC. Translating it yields CSVEELRGIFGANVLTF.

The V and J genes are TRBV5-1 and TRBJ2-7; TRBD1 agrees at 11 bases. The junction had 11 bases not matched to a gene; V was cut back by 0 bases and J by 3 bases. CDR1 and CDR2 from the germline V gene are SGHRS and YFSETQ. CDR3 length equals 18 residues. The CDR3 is CASSLASPSGTGGYEQYF. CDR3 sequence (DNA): TGCGCCAGCAGCTTGGCCTCGCCTTCCGGGACAGGGGGCTACGAGCAGTACTTC.

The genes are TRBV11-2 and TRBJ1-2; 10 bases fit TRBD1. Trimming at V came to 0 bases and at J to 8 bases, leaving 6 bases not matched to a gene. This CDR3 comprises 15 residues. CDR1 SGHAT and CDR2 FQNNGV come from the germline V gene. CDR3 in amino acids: CASSLDLGTGVGYTF. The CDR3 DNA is TGTGCCAGCAGCTTAGATCTTGGGACAGGGGTGGGCTACACCTTC.

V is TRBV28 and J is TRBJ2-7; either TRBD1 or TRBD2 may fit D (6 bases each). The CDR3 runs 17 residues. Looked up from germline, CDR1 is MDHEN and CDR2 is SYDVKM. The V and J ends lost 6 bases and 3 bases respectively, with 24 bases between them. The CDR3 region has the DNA TGTGCCAGCAGCTATCCCGTCGGGGGCCAGGGCGGCTACGAGCAGTACTTC. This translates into CASSYPVGGQGGYEQYF.

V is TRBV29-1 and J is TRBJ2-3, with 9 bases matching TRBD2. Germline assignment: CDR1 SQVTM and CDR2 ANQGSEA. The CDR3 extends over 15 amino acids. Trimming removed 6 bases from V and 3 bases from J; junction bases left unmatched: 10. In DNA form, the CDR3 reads TGCAGCGTGGCGCGGGGGGGCACAGTAACAGATACGCAGTATTTT. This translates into CSVARGGTVTDTQYF.